The clone carrying this TCR beta chain was picked up one time. From the RT-PCR reads, TCRdb called clonotypes with MiXCR, one entry per CDR3 protein. The table shows about 160,000 distinct CDR3 sequences, with about 36% occurring only once. This sample is drawn from a study of patients and donors after allogeneic stem cell transplantation. V was trimmed by 1 base and J by 7 bases, leaving 7 bases between them. Looked up from germline, CDR1 is LGHNA and CDR2 is YNFKEQ. The CDR3 has 13 residues. What was sequenced was blood, either unsorted or a sorted T cell fraction (not recorded which). The chain combines TRBV4-2 with TRBJ2-2, with D maybe TRBD2 (5 bases). The clonotype originates from a human donor who was either an allogeneic HSCT recipient or a stem cell or donor lymphocyte infusion donor (not recorded which). It is not recorded whose cells these are; they may come from a transplant donor. The CDR3 bases are TGTGCCAGCAGCCAAGGAGGGTACGGGGAGCTGTTTTTT. Protein sequence: CASSQGGYGELFF.